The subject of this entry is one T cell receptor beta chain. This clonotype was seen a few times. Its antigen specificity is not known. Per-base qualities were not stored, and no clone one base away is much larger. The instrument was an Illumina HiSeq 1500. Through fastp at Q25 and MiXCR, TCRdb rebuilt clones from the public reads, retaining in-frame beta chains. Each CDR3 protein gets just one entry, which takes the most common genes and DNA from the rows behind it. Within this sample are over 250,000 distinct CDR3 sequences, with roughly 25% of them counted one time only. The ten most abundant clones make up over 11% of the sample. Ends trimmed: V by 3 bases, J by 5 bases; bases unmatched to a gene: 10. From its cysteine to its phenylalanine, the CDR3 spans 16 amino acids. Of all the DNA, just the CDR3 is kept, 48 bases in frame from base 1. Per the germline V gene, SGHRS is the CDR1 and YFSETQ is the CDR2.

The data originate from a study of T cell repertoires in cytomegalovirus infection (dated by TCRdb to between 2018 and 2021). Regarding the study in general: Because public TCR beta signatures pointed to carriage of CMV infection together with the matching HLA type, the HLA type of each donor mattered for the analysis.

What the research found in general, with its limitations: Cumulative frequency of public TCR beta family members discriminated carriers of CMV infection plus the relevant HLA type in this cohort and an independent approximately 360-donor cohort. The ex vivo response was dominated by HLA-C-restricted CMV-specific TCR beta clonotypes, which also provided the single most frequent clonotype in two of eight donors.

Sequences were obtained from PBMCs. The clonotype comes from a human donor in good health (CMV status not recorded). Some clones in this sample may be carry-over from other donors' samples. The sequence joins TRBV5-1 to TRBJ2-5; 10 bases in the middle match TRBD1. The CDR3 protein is CASSWGTGDPGETQYF. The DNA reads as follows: TGCGCCAGCAGCTGGGGGACAGGGGACCCTGGGGAGACCCAGTACTTC.